This T cell receptor beta chain was captured by sequencing in a study of monozygotic twins with inflammatory bowel disease. This CDR3 has 11 residues. The germline CDR1 and CDR2 sequences are SGHRS and YFSETQ. TCRdb re-called the 5' RACE reads and catalogs CDR3 proteins one per entry, DNA excluded. Here the sample table reports roughly 200,000 distinct CDR3 sequences. Sequencing used blood. The TCR comes from a human donor with ulcerative colitis or Crohn's disease, or a healthy co-twin of an affected twin (not recorded which). The chain has TRBV5-1 and TRBJ2-1. The CDR3 is CASTDFDEQFF.